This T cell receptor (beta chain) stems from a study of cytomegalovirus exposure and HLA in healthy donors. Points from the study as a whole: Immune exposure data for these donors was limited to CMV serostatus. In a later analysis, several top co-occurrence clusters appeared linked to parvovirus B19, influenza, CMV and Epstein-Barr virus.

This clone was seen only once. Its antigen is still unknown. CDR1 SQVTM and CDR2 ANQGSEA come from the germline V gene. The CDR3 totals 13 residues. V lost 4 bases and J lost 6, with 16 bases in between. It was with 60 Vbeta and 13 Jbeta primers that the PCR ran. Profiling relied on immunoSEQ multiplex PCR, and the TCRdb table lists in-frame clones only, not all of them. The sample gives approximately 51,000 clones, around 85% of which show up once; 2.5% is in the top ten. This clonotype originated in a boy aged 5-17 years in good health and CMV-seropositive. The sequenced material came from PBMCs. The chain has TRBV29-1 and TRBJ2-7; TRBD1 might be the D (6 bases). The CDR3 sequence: CSVGDTYPAEQYF. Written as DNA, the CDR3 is TGCAGCGTTGGGGACACGTACCCCGCCGAGCAGTACTTC.